This T cell receptor (beta chain) was captured in a study of blood T cell repertoires in COVID-19. Background on the study: Samples taken during acute and convalescent COVID-19 were collected in the United States, Italy and Spain.

CDR3 length equals 17 residues. The ends were cut back, 0 bases at V and 7 bases at J, with 22 bases in the middle. Per the germline V gene, CDR1 is SGHRS and CDR2 is YFSETQ. Measured with immunoSEQ multiplex PCR; TCRdb has only the in-frame clones, and not every one. The table records fewer than 60,000 clones, 70% to 85% of them present only once. The receptor's source is a man in his fifties or sixties with acute or convalescent COVID-19. This chain uses TRBV5-1 with TRBJ1-2; no clear D. Sequencing input: peripheral blood. CDR3 protein: CASSLAPISWREGGYTF. For the CDR3, the DNA is TGCGCCAGCAGCTTGGCCCCCATTTCGTGGAGGGAGGGTGGCTACACCTTC.